This T cell receptor (beta chain) was sequenced for a study of T-cell memory formation after mild COVID-19. Study details: TCR clusters were mostly confined to one donor each. Study-wide findings and caveats: The pre-infection memory compartment contained some responding clones, suggesting cross-reactive memory joined.

There are a few counts of this clonotype. Its specificity is unknown. Constant-segment-primed 5'RACE gave TCR alpha and TCR beta cDNA libraries with sample barcodes and UMIs. In TCRdb, the 5' RACE reads were re-called with MiXCR into one record per CDR3 protein. The table shows over 400,000 distinct CDR3 sequences, with 23% occurring only once. The J segment lost 6 bases and the V segment lost 4 bases, leaving 6 bases of the junction unmatched. The germline CDR1 and CDR2 sequences are SEHNR and FQNEAQ (reference sequence). This CDR3 comprises 14 residues. The sample comprised PBMCs or a T cell subset sorted from them (not recorded which). The chain joins TRBV7-9 to TRBJ2-1; 7 bases agree with TRBD1. The TCR sequence derives from an adult woman who had mild COVID-19 (a few samples of this study predate the infection). Cell type and time point are not known. The CDR3 here is CASSSGQAPNEQFF. CDR3 bases: TGTGCCAGCAGCTCAGGACAGGCCCCCAATGAGCAGTTCTTC.